Below, 32 T cell receptor beta chains from the same sample are listed, as sequenced in a study of blood T cells in healthy people across ages. Next came a second PCR, run for about 6 to 12 cycles, which used a sample-barcoded 5' primer along with a J-beta primer mix. TCRdb independently ran MiXCR on the 5' RACE reads; one entry per CDR3 protein. The data contain 1 million or so distinct CDR3 sequences, about 25% of them seen just once; the ten biggest clones take up around 0.75%. In addition, the sample was reused for a study of T cells of mothers and their children.

Sequencing was carried out using blood. The receptors stem from a girl aged 2-15 years in good health.

This clonotype has a handful of counts. The chain joins TRBV27 to TRBJ2-5, with D uncertain. The CDR3 length is 13 residues. V gave up 7 bases and J gave up 3 bases, with 12 bases separating them. CDR1 and CDR2 from the germline V gene are MNHEY and SMNVEV (reference sequence). The CDR3 is CASKKPLEETQYF. CDR3 in DNA: TGTGCCAGCAAAAAACCCCTTGAAGAGACCCAGTACTTC.

The V and J genes are TRBV6-5 and TRBJ1-2; 7 positions match TRBD1. Germline CDR1 MNHEY, CDR2 SVGAGI. The V and J ends lost 2 bases and 5 bases, in that order; junction bases with no gene match: 5. The CDR3 has 14 amino acids. In DNA, the CDR3 is TGTGCCAGCAGTTACGACAGGGTCGAATATGGCTACACCTTC. Translation gives CASSYDRVEYGYTF.

This clonotype has at least ten counts. V is TRBV7-2 and J is TRBJ1-1, with D unclear. V was pared by 3 bases and J by 7 bases, with 9 bases between. This CDR3 is built from 12 residues. CDR1 and CDR2 (germline): SGHTA, FQGNSA. CDR3 coding DNA: TGTGCCAGCAGCTTTTGGGAGCTTGAAGCTTTCTTT. The encoded protein is CASSFWELEAFF.

This clonotype was recorded once. Since the CDR3 does not end with the conserved phenylalanine or tryptophan, this likely comes from a read error. The chain recombines TRBV29-1 with TRBJ2-3, with a tentative D call TRBD1 (6 bases). Deletions cut 3 bases from V and 0 bases from J, with 16 bases between. The V gene's germline CDR1 is SQVTM and CDR2 ANQGSEA. The CDR3 spans 16 residues. The CDR3 here is CSVERGWTESTDTQYL. The DNA for the CDR3 is TGCAGCGTTGAGCGCGGCTGGACAGAGAGCACAGATACGCAGTATTTA.

Only a few counts were recorded for this clonotype. The chain links TRBV20-1 to TRBJ2-2; D may match TRBD1 or TRBD2 (5 bases each). The CDR3 sequence is 16 residues long. The ends were cut back, 1 base at V and 7 bases at J, with 19 bases in the middle. Germline CDR1 and CDR2: DFQATT and SNEGSKA (reference sequence). The CDR3 protein is CSARAPGSRGIGELFF. In DNA form, the CDR3 reads TGCAGTGCTAGAGCGCCAGGGAGCCGCGGTATCGGGGAGCTGTTTTTT.

The chain is built from TRBV29-1 and TRBJ2-3; 7 nucleotides agree with TRBD1. CDR3 length: 13 residues. V dropped 5 bases and J dropped 2; count of bases not matched to a gene: 4. Looked up from germline, CDR1 is SQVTM and CDR2 is ANQGSEA. CDR3 bases: TGCAGCGTTCGACAGGGAAACACAGATACGCAGTATTTT. Its protein is CSVRQGNTDTQYF.

The CDR3 loop is CASSDRGPGANVLTF. CDR3 in DNA: TGTGCCAGCAGTGATAGGGGTCCTGGGGCCAACGTCCTGACTTTC. The gene calls are TRBV6-1 and TRBJ2-6; possible D gene TRBD1, 5 bases. With 3 bases removed from V and 2 bases from J, the gap between germline ends came to 8 bases. CDR3 length: 15 amino acids. Germline values: CDR1 MNHNS, CDR2 SASEGT.

This clonotype was counted only a few times. This chain connects TRBV5-1 to TRBJ2-1; 12 bases are shared with TRBD2. The DNA end lines up better with TRBJ2-5; the J call may be wrong. Germline-derived CDR1 and CDR2 are SGHRS and YFSETQ. The CDR3 runs to 17 residues. The CDR3 DNA reads TGCGCCAGCAGCTTTACTAGCGGGAGGTTAATCCCAGAGACCCAGTACTTC. Translated, it gives CASSFTSGRLIPETQYF.

J is TRBJ2-7 and V is TRBV3-1; D unresolved. From germline, CDR1 is LGHDT and CDR2 YNNKEL (reference sequence). This CDR3 contains 14 residues. V lost 1 base to trimming and J lost 2 bases, with 9 bases between them. In DNA form, the CDR3 reads TGTGCCAGCAGCCAAGCGACTGCCGCCTACGAGCAGTACTTC. Amino acids: CASSQATAAYEQYF.

The chain links TRBV7-6 to TRBJ2-5; 9 nucleotides match TRBD2. The J call could be wrong; TRBJ2-1 is a better fit for the DNA end. The length of the CDR3 is 16 residues. Germline V gives CDR1 SGHVS, CDR2 FNYEAQ. The CDR3 nucleotides are TGTGCCAGCAGCTTGAGGCTAGCGGGACTGGGGGATGAGCAGTTCTTC. It translates to CASSLRLAGLGDEQFF.

The chain recombines TRBV4-3 with TRBJ2-1; the D is unclear. The J call is doubtful: the DNA matches TRBJ2-5 better. The CDR3 has 14 residues. Germline CDR1 is LGHNA and CDR2 is YSLEER. The CDR3 DNA sequence: TGCGCCAGCAGCCAAGAATGGCCCCCGGAGACCCAGTACTTC. Protein sequence: CASSQEWPPETQYF.

The V gene is TRBV4-1, the J gene TRBJ1-4; no definite D call. Per germline, CDR1 MGHRA and CDR2 YSYEKL. This CDR3 has 13 residues. The V end lost 3 bases, the J end lost 13 bases, and 15 bases lay between the germline ends. This CDR3 is CASSQEYRFGLFF. For the CDR3, the DNA is TGCGCCAGCAGCCAGGAATATCGTTTTGGACTGTTTTTT.

The chain uses TRBV7-9 and TRBJ2-7, with no clear D. Trimming took 0 bases from V and 6 from J, leaving 6 bases between them. CDR3 length: 12 amino acids. CDR1 is SEHNR and CDR2 is FQNEAQ in the germline V gene (reference sequence). The CDR3 DNA is TGTGCCAGCAGCTTAGCGTCGTCCGAGCAGTACTTC. It codes for CASSLASSEQYF. The full variable domain, in which reference TRBV7-9 and TRBJ2-7 provide the parts outside the CDR3, is DTGVSQNPRHKITKRGQNVTFRCDPISEHNRLYWYRQTLGQGPEFLTYFQNEAQLEKSRLLSDRFSAERPKGSFSTLEIQRTEQGDSAMYLCASSLASSEQYFGPGTRLTVT.

The chain carries TRBV6-2 or TRBV6-3 and TRBJ2-1; a weak D match, TRBD1 (5 bases). The V end lost 6 bases, the J end lost 5 bases, and 11 bases lay between the germline ends. CDR3 length equals 13 residues. In germline, CDR1 is MNHEY, CDR2 SVGEGT. The CDR3 loop reads CASREAGNNEQFF. The CDR3 DNA is TGTGCCAGCAGAGAAGCAGGGAACAATGAGCAGTTCTTC.

The V call is TRBV15, the J call TRBJ2-1; D tentatively reads TRBD1 or TRBD2 (5 bases each). V was clipped by 1 base and J by 4 bases, with 8 bases between them. Germline assignment: CDR1 LNHNV and CDR2 YYDKDF (reference sequence). The CDR3 has 14 amino acids. The CDR3 coding sequence is TGTGCCACCAGCAGAGGGGACGGGTACAATGAGCAGTTCTTC. This encodes CATSRGDGYNEQFF. The whole variable domain, filled in from reference TRBV15 and TRBJ2-1, reads DAMVIQNPRYQVTQFGKPVTLSCSQTLNHNVMYWYQQKSSQAPKLLFHYYDKDFNNEADTPDNFQSRRPNTSFCFLDIRSPGLGDTAMYLCATSRGDGYNEQFFGPGTRLTVL.

The CDR3: CASSWIGEIEAFF. The DNA for the CDR3 is TGTGCCAGCAGCTGGATCGGGGAGATTGAAGCTTTCTTT. The V gene is TRBV7-2, the J gene TRBJ1-1; no clear D gene. The length of the CDR3 is 13 residues. Per the germline V gene, CDR1 is SGHTA and CDR2 is FQGNSA. V shed 4 bases and J shed 7 bases, with 13 bases lying between them.

This clonotype was counted a few times. This chain joins TRBV24-1 and TRBJ2-1; no reliable D call. From germline, CDR1 is KGHDR and CDR2 SFDVKD. This CDR3 comprises 14 residues. V shed 4 bases and J shed 0 bases, with 6 bases lying between them. CDR3 in DNA: TGTGCCACCAGTGACTTGAGCTCCTACAATGAGCAGTTCTTC. Translating it yields CATSDLSSYNEQFF.

This rearrangement joins TRBV15 to TRBJ2-1; TRBD2 agrees at 8 bases. Trimming took 5 bases from V and 0 from J; bases not matched to a gene: 6. The germline V gene encodes CDR1 LNHNV and CDR2 YYDKDF (reference sequence). The CDR3 consists of 16 residues. In DNA form, the CDR3 reads TGTGCCACCAGCGGACCAAGCGGGAGCTCCTACAATGAGCAGTTCTTC. This codes for CATSGPSGSSYNEQFF.

The table lists this clonotype with a few counts. This sequence joins TRBV20-1 and TRBJ1-1, with D tentatively TRBD1 (5 bases). Trimming left V 3 bases short and J 2 bases short, with 16 bases between. Germline-derived CDR1 and CDR2 are DFQATT and SNEGSKA (reference sequence). This CDR3 is 15 amino acids long. The CDR3 loop reads CSARGVGQFNTEAFF. The CDR3 bases are TGCAGTGCTAGGGGTGTGGGGCAGTTTAACACTGAAGCTTTCTTT.

The J gene is TRBJ2-5, the V gene TRBV7-8; D is unresolved. This CDR3 comprises 14 residues. Looked up from germline, CDR1 is SGHVS and CDR2 is FQNEAQ. V lost 3 bases, J lost 1 base, and 9 bases lay in between. The chain's CDR3 is CASSLSSPQETQYF. The CDR3 DNA reads as TGTGCCAGCAGCTTGTCGTCTCCCCAAGAGACCCAGTACTTC.

The chain has TRBV12-3 or TRBV12-4 and TRBJ2-5, with a tentative D call TRBD2 (6 bases). Trimming left V 6 bases short and J 4 bases short, with 18 bases between. The CDR3 length is 15 residues. The CDR3 loop reads CASRSLGGKGETQYF. For the CDR3, the DNA is TGTGCCAGCAGGTCCTTGGGGGGAAAAGGAGAGACCCAGTACTTC.

Only a few counts were recorded for this clonotype. The genes are TRBV11-1 and TRBJ2-7; 7 nucleotides line up with TRBD2. Near its end, the DNA agrees better with TRBJ2-1, so the J call may be wrong. Germline loops: CDR1 SGHAT, CDR2 FQDESV (reference sequence). The CDR3 totals 16 residues. The CDR3 nucleotides are TGTGCCAGCAGCTCCCCTTGGGACTACTCCTACAATGAGCAGTTCTTC. This encodes CASSSPWDYSYNEQFF.

Only a few counts were recorded for this clonotype. The chain carries TRBV5-1 and TRBJ2-3; no clear D. V lost 0 bases, J lost 3 bases, and 11 bases lay in between. Per germline, CDR1 SGHRS and CDR2 YFSETQ. The CDR3 consists of 15 residues. The CDR3 reads CASSLDRRSTDTQYF. The CDR3 DNA reads TGCGCCAGCAGCTTGGATAGAAGATCAACAGATACGCAGTATTTT. Based on the CDR3 plus reference TRBV5-1 and TRBJ2-3, the full variable domain is KAGVTQTPRYLIKTRGQQVTLSCSPISGHRSVSWYQQTPGQGLQFLFEYFSETQRNKGNFPGRFSGRQFSNSRSEMNVSTLELGDSALYLCASSLDRRSTDTQYFGPGTRLTVL.

This clonotype was detected a few times. V is TRBV18 and J is TRBJ1-4, with D hard to call. Trimming took 3 bases from V and 4 from J, leaving 18 bases between them. CDR3 length: 17 amino acids. Germline CDR1 and CDR2: KGHSH and LQKENI. The CDR3 loop reads CASSPLAPSELNEKLFF. Written as DNA, the CDR3 is TGTGCCAGCTCACCCCTAGCCCCCAGTGAACTTAATGAAAAACTGTTTTTT.

This clonotype turned up a few times. The CDR3 DNA reads as TGTGCCAGCAGTTACTCTTCCGTACATGCGGATGAGCAGTTCTTC. Translating gives CASSYSSVHADEQFF. The V call is TRBV6-5, the J call TRBJ2-5; no clear D. The DNA end lines up better with TRBJ2-1; the J call may be wrong. This CDR3 region has 15 residues. CDR1 and CDR2 (germline): MNHEY, SVGAGI.

The CDR3 DNA follows: TGTGCCAGCAGTTATGACAGGGGTAAGGGCACTGAAGCTTTCTTT. This sequence encodes CASSYDRGKGTEAFF. The rearrangement links TRBV6-6 to TRBJ1-1; TRBD1 agrees at 8 bases. Losses at the gene ends were 3 bases for V and 4 bases for J; bases not matched to a gene: 7. The CDR3 sequence is 15 residues long. Germline V gene lookup returns CDR1 MNHNY and CDR2 SVGAGI (reference sequence).

This chain uses TRBV29-1 with TRBJ1-2; D remains unclear. CDR3 length equals 13 residues. V was cut by 0 bases and J by 6 bases, with 11 bases left in between. The germline CDR1 and CDR2 sequences are SQVTM and ANQGSEA. CDR3 loop: CSVEELMEDGYTF. In nucleotides, the CDR3 is TGCAGCGTTGAAGAGCTTATGGAAGATGGCTACACCTTC.

This clonotype turned up a few times. The rearrangement joins TRBV6-1 to TRBJ1-3; D may be TRBD1 (5 bases). The CDR3 length is 15 residues. The germline V and J ends were trimmed by 4 bases and 1 base, with 11 bases remaining between them. Germline assignment: CDR1 MNHNS and CDR2 SASEGT. This CDR3 reads CASSVWGESGNTIYF. CDR3 sequence (DNA): TGTGCCAGCAGTGTATGGGGGGAGTCTGGAAACACCATATATTTT.

This sequence joins TRBV20-1 and TRBJ2-7; no clear D. The length of the CDR3 is 13 residues. The ends were cut back, 3 bases at V and 3 bases at J, with 12 bases in the middle. Germline values: CDR1 DFQATT, CDR2 SNEGSKA (reference sequence). The CDR3 reads CSASDLDLYEQYF. CDR3 sequence (DNA): TGCAGTGCTAGTGACCTAGACCTCTACGAGCAGTACTTC.

The CDR3 DNA reads as TGCAGTGCTAGAGAGGGGAGGTTGTCTCCCAAAAACATTCAGTACTTC. Translating it yields CSAREGRLSPKNIQYF. V is TRBV20-1 and J is TRBJ2-4, with D tentatively TRBD2 (6 bases). CDR1 is DFQATT, CDR2 SNEGSKA, per germline (reference sequence). The germline V and J ends were trimmed by 0 bases and 2 bases, with 14 bases remaining between them. The CDR3 spans 16 residues.

This sequence joins TRBV11-2 and TRBJ2-5; 8 bases match TRBD1. Trimming cost V 1 base and J 3 bases; bases outside gene matches: 7. In germline, CDR1 is SGHAT, CDR2 FQNNGV. This CDR3 has 16 residues. The CDR3 region has the DNA TGTGCCAGCAGCTTAGGGACAGGGTTTGAAGAAGAGACCCAGTACTTC. It translates to CASSLGTGFEEETQYF.

The chain uses TRBV9 and TRBJ2-2; D is uncertain. Looked up from germline, CDR1 is SGDLS and CDR2 is YYNGEE. This CDR3 contains 14 residues. Trimming shortened V by 0 bases and J by 1 base, and 4 bases separated the two germline ends. CDR3 protein: CASSVAGNTGELFF. In DNA, the CDR3 is TGTGCCAGCAGCGTAGCCGGGAACACCGGGGAGCTGTTTTTT.